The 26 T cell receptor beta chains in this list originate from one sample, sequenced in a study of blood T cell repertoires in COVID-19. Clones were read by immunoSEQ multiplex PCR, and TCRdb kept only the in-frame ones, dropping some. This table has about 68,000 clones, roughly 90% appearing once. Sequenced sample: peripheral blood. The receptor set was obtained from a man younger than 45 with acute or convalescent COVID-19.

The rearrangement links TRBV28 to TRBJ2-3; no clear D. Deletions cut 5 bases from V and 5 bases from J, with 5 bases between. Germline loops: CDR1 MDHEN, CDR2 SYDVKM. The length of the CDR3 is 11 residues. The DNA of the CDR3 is TGTGCCAGCAGTCCCGGAGATACGCAGTATTTT. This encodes CASSPGDTQYF.

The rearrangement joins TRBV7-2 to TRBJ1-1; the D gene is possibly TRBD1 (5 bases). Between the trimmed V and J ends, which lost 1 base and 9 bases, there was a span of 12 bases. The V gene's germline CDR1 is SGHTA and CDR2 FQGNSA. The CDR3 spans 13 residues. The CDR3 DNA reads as TGTGCCAGCAGCTTAGACTTTGGGGCACAAGCTTTCTTT. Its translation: CASSLDFGAQAFF. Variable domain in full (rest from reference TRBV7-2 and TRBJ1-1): GAGVSQSPSNKVTEKGKDVELRCDPISGHTALYWYRQSLGQGLEFLIYFQGNSAPDKSGLPSDRFSAERTGGSVSTLTIQRTQQEDSAVYLCASSLDFGAQAFFGQGTRLTVV.

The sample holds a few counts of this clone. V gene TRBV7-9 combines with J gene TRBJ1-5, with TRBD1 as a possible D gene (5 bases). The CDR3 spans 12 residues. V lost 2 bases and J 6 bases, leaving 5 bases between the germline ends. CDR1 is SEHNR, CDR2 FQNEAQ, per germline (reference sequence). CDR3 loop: CASSLQGQPQHF. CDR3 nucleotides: TGTGCCAGCAGCTTACAGGGTCAGCCCCAGCATTTT.

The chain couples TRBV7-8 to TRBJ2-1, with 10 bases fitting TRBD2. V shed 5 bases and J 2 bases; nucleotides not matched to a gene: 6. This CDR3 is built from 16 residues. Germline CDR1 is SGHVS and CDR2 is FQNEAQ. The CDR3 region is CASSRRTSGTYNEQFF. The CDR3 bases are TGTGCCAGCAGCAGACGGACTAGCGGCACCTACAATGAGCAGTTCTTC.

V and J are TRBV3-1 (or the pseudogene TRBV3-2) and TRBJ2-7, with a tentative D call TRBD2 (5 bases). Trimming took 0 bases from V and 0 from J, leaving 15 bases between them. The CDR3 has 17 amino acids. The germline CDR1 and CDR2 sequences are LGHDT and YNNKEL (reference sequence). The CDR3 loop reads CASSQELAGANSYEQYF. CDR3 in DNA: TGTGCCAGCAGCCAAGAACTGGCGGGCGCGAACTCCTACGAGCAGTACTTC.

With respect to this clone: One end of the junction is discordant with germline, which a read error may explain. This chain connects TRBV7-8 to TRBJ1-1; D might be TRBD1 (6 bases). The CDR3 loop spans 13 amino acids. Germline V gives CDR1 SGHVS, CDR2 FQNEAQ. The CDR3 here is CASSLSGGRPGRF. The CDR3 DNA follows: TGTGCCAGCAGCTTATCGGGGGGGCGGCCAGGGCGATTT.

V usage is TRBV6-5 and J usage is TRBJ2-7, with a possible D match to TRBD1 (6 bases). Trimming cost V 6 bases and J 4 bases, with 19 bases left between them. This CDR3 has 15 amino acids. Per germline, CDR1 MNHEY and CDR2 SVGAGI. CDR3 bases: TGTGCCAGCAGCCACAGCGGCAAGGGGGAATACGAGCAGTACTTC. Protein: CASSHSGKGEYEQYF.

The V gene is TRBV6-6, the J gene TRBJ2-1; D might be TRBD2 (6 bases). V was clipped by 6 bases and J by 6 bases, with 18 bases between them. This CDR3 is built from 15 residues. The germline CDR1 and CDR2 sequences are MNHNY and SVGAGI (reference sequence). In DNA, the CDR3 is TGTGCCAGCAGCCGTTCGGGGGATAAGGCCAATGAGCAGTTCTTC. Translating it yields CASSRSGDKANEQFF.

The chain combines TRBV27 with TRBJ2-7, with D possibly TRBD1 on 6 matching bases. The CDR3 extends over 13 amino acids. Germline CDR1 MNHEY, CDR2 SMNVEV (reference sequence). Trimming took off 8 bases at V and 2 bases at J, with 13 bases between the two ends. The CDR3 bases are TGTGCCAGCCTTAATAAGGGGGCCTACGAGCAGTACTTC. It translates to CASLNKGAYEQYF.

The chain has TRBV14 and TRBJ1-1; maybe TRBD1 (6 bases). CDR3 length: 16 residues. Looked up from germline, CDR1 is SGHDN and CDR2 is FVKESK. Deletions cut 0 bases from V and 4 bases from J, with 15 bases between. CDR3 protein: CASSQDGRGRTTEAFF. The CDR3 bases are TGTGCCAGCAGCCAAGATGGGAGGGGGAGAACCACTGAAGCTTTCTTT.

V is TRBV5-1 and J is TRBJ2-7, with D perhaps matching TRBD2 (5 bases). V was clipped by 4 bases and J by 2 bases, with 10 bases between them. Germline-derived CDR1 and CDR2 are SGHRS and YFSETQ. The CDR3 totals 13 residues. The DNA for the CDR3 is TGCGCCAGCAGCATGGACTTTCCCTACGAGCAGTACTTC. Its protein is CASSMDFPYEQYF.

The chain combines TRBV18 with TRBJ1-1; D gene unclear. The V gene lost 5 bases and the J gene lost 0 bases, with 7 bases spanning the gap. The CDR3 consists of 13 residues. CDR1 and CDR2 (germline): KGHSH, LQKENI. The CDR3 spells CASSAALNTEAFF. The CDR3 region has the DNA TGTGCCAGCTCAGCGGCCTTGAACACTGAAGCTTTCTTT.

The CDR3 coding sequence is TGTGCCAGCAGCTTCGGACAGGGGGCGGTCACCGGGGAGCTGTTTTTT. Its protein product is CASSFGQGAVTGELFF. The chain recombines TRBV5-4 with TRBJ2-2; 11 nucleotides agree with TRBD1. Germline trimming cut 2 bases from V and 4 bases from J; bases unmatched to any gene: 4. From germline, CDR1 is SGHNT and CDR2 YYREEE (reference sequence). The CDR3 totals 16 residues. The whole variable domain, filled in from reference TRBV5-4 and TRBJ2-2, reads ETGVTQSPTHLIKTRGQQVTLRCSSQSGHNTVSWYQQALGQGPQFIFQYYREEENGRGNFPPRFSGLQFPNYSSELNVNALELDDSALYLCASSFGQGAVTGELFFGEGSRLTVL.

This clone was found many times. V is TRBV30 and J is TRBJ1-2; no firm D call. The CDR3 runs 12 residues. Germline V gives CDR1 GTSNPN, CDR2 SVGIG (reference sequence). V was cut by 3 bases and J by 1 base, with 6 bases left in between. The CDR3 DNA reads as TGTGCCTGGAGCCTCGGTAACTATGGCTACACCTTC. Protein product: CAWSLGNYGYTF.

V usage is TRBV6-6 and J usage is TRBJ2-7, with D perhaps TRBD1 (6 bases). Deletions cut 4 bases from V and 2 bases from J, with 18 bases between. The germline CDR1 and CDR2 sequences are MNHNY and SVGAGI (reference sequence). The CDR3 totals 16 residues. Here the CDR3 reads CASSSNQGQPTYEQYF. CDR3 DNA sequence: TGTGCCAGCAGTTCGAACCAGGGGCAACCAACCTACGAGCAGTACTTC.

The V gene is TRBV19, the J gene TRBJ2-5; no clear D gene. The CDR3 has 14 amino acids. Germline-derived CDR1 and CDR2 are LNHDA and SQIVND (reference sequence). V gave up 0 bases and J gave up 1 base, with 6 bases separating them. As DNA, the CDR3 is TGTGCCAGTAGTATAGAACTCCTCCAAGAGACCCAGTACTTC. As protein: CASSIELLQETQYF.

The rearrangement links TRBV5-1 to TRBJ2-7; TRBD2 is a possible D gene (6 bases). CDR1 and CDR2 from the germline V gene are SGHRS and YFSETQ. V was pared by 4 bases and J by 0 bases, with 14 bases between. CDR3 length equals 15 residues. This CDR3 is CASSPPGLSSYEQYF. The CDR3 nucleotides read TGCGCCAGCAGCCCTCCGGGACTTTCCTCCTACGAGCAGTACTTC.

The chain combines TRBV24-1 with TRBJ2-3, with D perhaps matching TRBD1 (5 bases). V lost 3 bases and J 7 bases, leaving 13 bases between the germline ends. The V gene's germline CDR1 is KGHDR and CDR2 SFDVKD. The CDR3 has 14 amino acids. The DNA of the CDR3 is TGTGCCACCAGTGATGCCGACAGTCCTAATACGCAGTATTTT. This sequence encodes CATSDADSPNTQYF.

The CDR3 bases are TGCGCCAGCAGCCAACACGCAAACAGGGGTGGGCAGCCCCAGCATTTT. It specifies CASSQHANRGGQPQHF. The gene calls are TRBV4-3 and TRBJ1-5, with 7 bases fitting TRBD1. Losses at the gene ends were 2 bases for V and 7 bases for J; bases not matched to a gene: 11. The germline V gene encodes CDR1 LGHNA and CDR2 YSLEER. The CDR3 length is 16 residues.

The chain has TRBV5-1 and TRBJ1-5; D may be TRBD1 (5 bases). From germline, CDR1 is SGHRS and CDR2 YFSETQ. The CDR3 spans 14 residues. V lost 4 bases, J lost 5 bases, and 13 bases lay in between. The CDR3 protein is CASSPRGPDQPQHF. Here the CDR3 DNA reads TGCGCCAGCAGCCCTAGGGGTCCCGATCAGCCCCAGCATTTT.

This CDR3 is CASSYLLGLAGVSYEQYF. The CDR3 region has the DNA TGTGCCAGCAGCTACCTTTTGGGGCTAGCGGGGGTCTCCTACGAGCAGTACTTC. The chain employs TRBV7-2 and TRBJ2-7, with 10 bases identical to TRBD2. This CDR3 is 18 amino acids long. Trimming cost V 4 bases and J 0 bases; bases outside gene matches: 12. The V gene's germline CDR1 is SGHTA and CDR2 FQGNSA. The variable domain in full, with the rest retrieved from reference TRBV7-2 and TRBJ2-7, is GAGVSQSPSNKVTEKGKDVELRCDPISGHTALYWYRQSLGQGLEFLIYFQGNSAPDKSGLPSDRFSAERTGGSVSTLTIQRTQQEDSAVYLCASSYLLGLAGVSYEQYFGPGTRLTVT.

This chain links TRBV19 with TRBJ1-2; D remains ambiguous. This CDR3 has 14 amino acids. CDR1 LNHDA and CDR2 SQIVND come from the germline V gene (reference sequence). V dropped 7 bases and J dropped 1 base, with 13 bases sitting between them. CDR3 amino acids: CASTPQASNYGYTF. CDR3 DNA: TGTGCCAGTACACCGCAGGCCAGTAACTATGGCTACACCTTC. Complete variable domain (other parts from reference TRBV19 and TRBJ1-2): DGGITQSPKYLFRKEGQNVTLSCEQNLNHDAMYWYRQDPGQGLRLIYYSQIVNDFQKGDIAEGYSVSREKKESFPLTVTSAQKNPTAFYLCASTPQASNYGYTFGSGTRLTVV.

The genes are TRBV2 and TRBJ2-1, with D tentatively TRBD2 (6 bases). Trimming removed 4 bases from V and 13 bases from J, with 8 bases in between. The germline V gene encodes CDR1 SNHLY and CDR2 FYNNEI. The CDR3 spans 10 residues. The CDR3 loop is CASSGGVQFF. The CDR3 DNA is TGTGCCAGCAGTGGCGGGGTCCAGTTCTTC.

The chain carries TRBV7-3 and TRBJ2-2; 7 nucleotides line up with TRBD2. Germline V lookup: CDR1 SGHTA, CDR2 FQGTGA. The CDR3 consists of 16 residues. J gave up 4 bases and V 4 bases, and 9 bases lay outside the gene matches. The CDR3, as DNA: TGTGCCAGCAGCTCATCGGTAGCGGGTCCCACCGGGGAGCTGTTTTTT. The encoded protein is CASSSSVAGPTGELFF.

DNA of the CDR3: TGTGCCAGTAGTGAACAGGGGCCCTACTCTGGGGCCAACGTCCTGACTTTC. Residues: CASSEQGPYSGANVLTF. V and J are TRBV19 and TRBJ2-6; 7 bases are a match to TRBD1. J was trimmed by 0 bases and V by 5 bases; bases with no gene match: 7. The V gene's germline CDR1 is LNHDA and CDR2 SQIVND (reference sequence). The CDR3 contains 17 residues.

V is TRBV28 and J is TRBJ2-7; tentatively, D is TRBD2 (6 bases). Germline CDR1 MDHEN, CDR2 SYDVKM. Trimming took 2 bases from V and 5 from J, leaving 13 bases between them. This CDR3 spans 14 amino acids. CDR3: CASSLRTTLHEQYF. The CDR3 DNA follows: TGTGCCAGCAGTTTACGGACTACTCTTCACGAGCAGTACTTC.